A selection of T cell receptor beta chains follows, all from one sample in a study of blood T cells in healthy people across ages. TCRdb fed the 5' RACE reads into MiXCR, producing one record per CDR3 protein. This repertoire shows fewer than 1,000,000 distinct CDR3 sequences, 40% to 50% found once; its top ten account for about a fifth. Sequenced material: blood. The receptors originated from a man in his sixties in good health. The CDR3 runs from the conserved cysteine through the conserved F or W. The D gene is left open where the match is weak. Rows may omit the clone size; those that give it use once, few, many or a size class.

NA	TRBV7-9	TRBJ1-2	once	TGTGCCAGCGAGATATCGAGGGGCCCTCGTAACTATGGCTACACCTTC	CASEISRGPRNYGYTF
TRBD1	TRBV4-1	TRBJ1-2	NA	TGCGCCAGCAGCCAAGATCCCGGGACAGCTAACTATGGCTACACCTTC	CASSQDPGTANYGYTF
TRBD1	TRBV5-5	TRBJ1-1	NA	TGTGCCAGCAGCTTAAAAACAGGGGAGACCACTGAAGCTTTCTTT	CASSLKTGETTEAFF
TRBD1	TRBV7-2	TRBJ2-7	NA	TGTGCCAGCAGCTTATGGACAGGGGAAGGATACGAGCAGTACTTC	CASSLWTGEGYEQYF
TRBD1	TRBV7-2	TRBJ2-5	many	TGTGCCAGCAGCTTGACAGGGACGCCGGCCCAGTACTTC	CASSLTGTPAQYF
TRBD1	TRBV4-1	TRBJ1-2	NA	TGCGCCAGCAGCTACGGACAGGGGGCTAACTATGGCTACACCTTC	CASSYGQGANYGYTF
TRBD1	TRBV3-1	TRBJ1-1	NA	TGTGCCAGCAGCCACGGAACCGGGACAGGGTCTCGAGCTTTCTTT	CASSHGTGTGSRAFF
NA	TRBV6-5	TRBJ1-6	NA	TGTGCCAGCAGTTACTCAATGGGGGGGGCGAGCTCCTATAATTCACCCCTCCACTTT	CASSYSMGGASSYNSPLHF
NA	TRBV4-3	TRBJ2-3	NA	TGCGCCAGCAGCCAACATTCCCCTAGAGAGGGTCCAGATACGCAGTATTTT	CASSQHSPREGPDTQYF
NA	TRBV15	TRBJ2-7	NA	TGTGCCACCAGCAGAGGCTGGGGGACCGAGCAGTACTTC	CATSRGWGTEQYF